The 21 T cell receptor beta chains below come from one sample, sequenced in a study of blood T cell repertoires in COVID-19. Method: immunoSEQ multiplex PCR; TCRdb's copy keeps in-frame clones and lacks some. Of 250,000 to 300,000 clones listed, 83% were seen once; the top ten hold 4.6%. Sequencing used peripheral blood. The receptor source for this set is a man aged 55 to 69 who had recovered from COVID-19.

The J gene is TRBJ2-3, the V gene TRBV6-5; TRBD1 might be the D (5 bases). Trimming shortened V by 0 bases and J by 5 bases, and 12 bases separated the two germline ends. The CDR3 spans 15 residues. Germline CDR1 is MNHEY and CDR2 is SVGAGI. The CDR3 nucleotides read TGTGCCAGCAGTTACTCAGGGGCCTTCGGAGATACGCAGTATTTT. Encoded protein: CASSYSGAFGDTQYF.

J is TRBJ2-3 and V is TRBV5-4, with TRBD1 as a possible D gene (6 bases). In germline, CDR1 is SGHNT, CDR2 YYREEE (reference sequence). CDR3 size: 13 residues. Trimming shortened V by 4 bases and J by 3 bases, and 9 bases separated the two germline ends. Here the CDR3 DNA reads TGTGCCAGCAGCCCCGGACAGACAGATACGCAGTATTTT. As protein: CASSPGQTDTQYF.

This chain uses TRBV6-1 with TRBJ1-6, with D possibly matching TRBD1 (6 bases). Per germline, CDR1 MNHNS and CDR2 SASEGT. Between the trimmed V and J ends, which lost 3 bases and 8 bases, there was a span of 8 bases. The CDR3 extends over 13 amino acids. The CDR3 DNA sequence: TGTGCCAGCAGTGACAGGGGAGATTCACCCCTCCACTTT. It specifies CASSDRGDSPLHF.

V gene TRBV29-1 combines with J gene TRBJ2-2; no reliable D call. From germline, CDR1 is SQVTM and CDR2 ANQGSEA. CDR3 length equals 13 residues. The V end lost 2 bases, the J end lost 1 base, and 5 bases lay between the germline ends. The CDR3 DNA is TGCAGCGTTGAAACGCGGAACACCGGGGAGCTGTTTTTT. This codes for CSVETRNTGELFF.

The chain combines TRBV30 with TRBJ1-2; D gene ambiguous. Deletions cut 3 bases from V and 7 bases from J, with 12 bases between. CDR1 GTSNPN and CDR2 SVGIG come from the germline V gene (reference sequence). This CDR3 is 12 amino acids long. CDR3 DNA: TGTGCCTGGAGGGCAAGTGCACGTGGCTACACCTTC. It specifies CAWRASARGYTF.

This clone was counted once. J is TRBJ1-1 and V is TRBV5-4; 8 positions match TRBD1. The germline gives CDR1 SGHNT, CDR2 YYREEE (reference sequence). The CDR3 covers 15 residues. V was clipped by 4 bases and J by 1 base; unmatched bases: 6. The CDR3 DNA reads TGTGCCAGCAGCGTCCGGGACAGGCGGAACACTGAAGCTTTCTTT. Translating gives CASSVRDRRNTEAFF.

The chain combines TRBV28 with TRBJ2-1, with TRBD2 identical over 10 bases. Losses at the gene ends were 4 bases for V and 13 bases for J; bases not matched to a gene: 10. Germline CDR1 MDHEN, CDR2 SYDVKM. The CDR3 loop spans 14 amino acids. The DNA for the CDR3 is TGTGCCAGCAGTTCGCGAGGGGAGCGGGGGGGACAGTTCTTC. Residues: CASSSRGERGGQFF.

J is TRBJ2-5 and V is TRBV7-3; a possible D gene is TRBD1 (5 bases). Germline V gene data show CDR1 as SGHTA and CDR2 as FQGTGA. The CDR3 is 15 amino acids. Trimming removed 0 bases from V and 2 bases from J, with 10 bases in between. As DNA, the CDR3 is TGTGCCAGCAGCTTAACCCGGACAACACAAGAGACCCAGTACTTC. It specifies CASSLTRTTQETQYF.

The genes are TRBV2 and TRBJ2-1; 7 bases line up with TRBD2. This CDR3 contains 14 residues. In germline, CDR1 is SNHLY, CDR2 FYNNEI. V shed 8 bases, J shed 2 bases, and the junction held 6 bases outside the gene matches. The CDR3 loop reads CASGEGRTYNEQFF. The CDR3 DNA sequence: TGTGCCAGCGGGGAGGGCCGAACCTACAATGAGCAGTTCTTC.

The V gene is TRBV2, the J gene TRBJ1-5; no reliable D call. V was trimmed by 3 bases and J by 7 bases, leaving 13 bases between them. The CDR3 is made up of 14 amino acids. The germline V gene encodes CDR1 SNHLY and CDR2 FYNNEI. In DNA form, the CDR3 reads TGTGCCAGCAGTGATCCGGGGTACCGCCAGCCCCAGCATTTT. Translated: CASSDPGYRQPQHF.

The rearrangement joins TRBV12-3 or TRBV12-4 to TRBJ2-7; D may be TRBD2 (5 bases). Trimming removed 8 bases at V and 3 bases at J, with 5 bases between. The CDR3 length is 10 residues. The CDR3 DNA follows: TGTGCCAGCGGGAGCTACGAGCAGTACTTC. As protein: CASGSYEQYF.

The chain is built from TRBV5-1 and TRBJ2-1; TRBD2 agrees at 16 bases. The CDR3 runs 19 residues. The V gene's germline CDR1 is SGHRS and CDR2 YFSETQ. V dropped 4 bases and J dropped 7; count of bases not matched to a gene: 14. The DNA for the CDR3 is TGCGCCAGCAGCCCCTTAGGGACTAGCGGGAGGGGGGTTAAAAATGAGCAGTTCTTC. Its translation: CASSPLGTSGRGVKNEQFF. The full variable domain, its missing parts supplied by reference TRBV5-1 and TRBJ2-1, is KAGVTQTPRYLIKTRGQQVTLSCSPISGHRSVSWYQQTPGQGLQFLFEYFSETQRNKGNFPGRFSGRQFSNSRSEMNVSTLELGDSALYLCASSPLGTSGRGVKNEQFFGPGTRLTVL.

The chain recombines TRBV19 with TRBJ1-5; the D is unclear. Germline-derived CDR1 and CDR2 are LNHDA and SQIVND (reference sequence). This CDR3 has 14 residues. Deletions cut 3 bases from V and 7 bases from J, with 13 bases between. This CDR3 reads CASSIQERQQPQHF. CDR3 DNA sequence: TGTGCCAGTAGTATCCAGGAAAGGCAGCAGCCCCAGCATTTT.

This chain links TRBV7-9 with TRBJ1-1, with D possibly matching TRBD1 (5 bases). The CDR3 runs 14 residues. Germline values: CDR1 SEHNR, CDR2 FQNEAQ (reference sequence). Deletions cut 2 bases from V and 1 base from J, with 8 bases between. CDR3 nucleotides: TGTGCCAGCAGCTTAACAGGATGGAACACTGAAGCTTTCTTT. Amino acids: CASSLTGWNTEAFF.

The gene calls are TRBV7-9 and TRBJ1-2; TRBD1 matches at 8 bases. The germline V gene encodes CDR1 SEHNR and CDR2 FQNEAQ (reference sequence). The junction had 5 bases not matched to a gene; V was cut back by 5 bases and J by 3 bases. The CDR3 sequence is 14 residues long. CDR3 sequence (DNA): TGTGCCAGCAGCCAGGGGACAGGAGACTATGGCTACACCTTC. Residues: CASSQGTGDYGYTF.

This sequence joins TRBV11-2 and TRBJ2-5; TRBD2 aligns across 13 bases. V lost 1 base and J lost 5; bases outside the gene matches: 4. Germline values: CDR1 SGHAT, CDR2 FQNNGV. This CDR3 has 16 residues. CDR3 DNA sequence: TGTGCCAGCAGCTTAGGGACTAGCGGGGGTGGGGAGACCCAGTACTTC. Amino acids: CASSLGTSGGGETQYF.

The gene calls are TRBV2 and TRBJ1-6; 7 bases align to TRBD1. CDR3 length: 15 amino acids. The junction had 11 bases not matched to a gene; V was cut back by 7 bases and J by 8 bases. Germline loops: CDR1 SNHLY, CDR2 FYNNEI. The CDR3 DNA sequence: TGTGCCAGCACCCGAGGTCGACAGGGTCATTCACCCCTCCACTTT. It translates to CASTRGRQGHSPLHF.

The chain employs TRBV6-5 and TRBJ1-1, with D uncertain. CDR3 length: 14 residues. The V gene's germline CDR1 is MNHEY and CDR2 SVGAGI. The germline V and J ends were trimmed by 7 bases and 2 bases, with 14 bases remaining between them. The CDR3 is CASTPIGRNTEAFF. CDR3 sequence (DNA): TGTGCCAGCACCCCGATAGGGAGAAACACTGAAGCTTTCTTT.

This clone has more than one count but fewer than ten. V usage is TRBV7-9 and J usage is TRBJ1-4; 7 bases fit TRBD1. Trimming cost V 5 bases and J 1 base; bases outside gene matches: 1. This CDR3 has 14 amino acids. Germline CDR1 reads SEHNR; CDR2 reads FQNEAQ (reference sequence). The CDR3 coding sequence is TGTGCCAGCAGCGCAGGGGGAACTAATGAAAAACTGTTTTTT. This encodes CASSAGGTNEKLFF.

The chain combines TRBV4-1 with TRBJ1-1, with D perhaps TRBD1 (6 bases). Germline V gene data show CDR1 as MGHRA and CDR2 as YSYEKL. This CDR3 has 16 amino acids. Trimming stripped 4 bases from V and 3 bases from J, with 18 bases between. The CDR3: CASSLAGGRWDTEAFF. The CDR3 coding sequence is TGCGCCAGCAGCCTAGCCGGGGGGCGCTGGGACACTGAAGCTTTCTTT.

The chain combines TRBV19 with TRBJ2-3, with 12 bases lining up with TRBD2. V lost 7 bases to trimming and J lost 1 base; unmatched junction nucleotides: 6. Germline loops: CDR1 LNHDA, CDR2 SQIVND (reference sequence). The CDR3 is 16 amino acids. The CDR3 sequence is CASTPGLAGGTDTQYF. In DNA, the CDR3 is TGTGCCAGTACCCCGGGACTAGCGGGCGGCACAGATACGCAGTATTTT.